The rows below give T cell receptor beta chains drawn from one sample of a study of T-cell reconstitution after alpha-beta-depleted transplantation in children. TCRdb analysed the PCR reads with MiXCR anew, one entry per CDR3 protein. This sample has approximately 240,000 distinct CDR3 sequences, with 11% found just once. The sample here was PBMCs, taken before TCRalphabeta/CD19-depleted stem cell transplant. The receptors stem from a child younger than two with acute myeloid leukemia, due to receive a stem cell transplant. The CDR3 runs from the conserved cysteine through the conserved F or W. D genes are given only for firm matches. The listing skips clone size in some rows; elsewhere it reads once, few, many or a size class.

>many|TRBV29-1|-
CSACMYQETQYF
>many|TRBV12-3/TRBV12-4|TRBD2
CASRAGLAVTGELFF
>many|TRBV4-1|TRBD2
CASSQFLAGVFSGANVLTF
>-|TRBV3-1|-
CASSTRSGKQETQYF
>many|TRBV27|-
CASGGHSSYEQYF
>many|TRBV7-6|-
CASSLDIGSTEAFF
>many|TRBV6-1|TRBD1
CASSQRQGDYGYTF
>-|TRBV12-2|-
CASRPDHSLLYSGANVLTF
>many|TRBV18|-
CASSPGFTEPNSPLHF
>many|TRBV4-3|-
CASSSGTPSTGELFF
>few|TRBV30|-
CAWSQDYGYTF
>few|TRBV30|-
CAWSRGPYGYTF
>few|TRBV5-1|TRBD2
CASSLAIAGGTEQFF
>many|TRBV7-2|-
CASGGYGSPLHF
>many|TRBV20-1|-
CSAAGGREQFF
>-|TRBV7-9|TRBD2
CASSRGLAVLVVNEQFF